These 7 T cell receptor beta chains were sequenced from one sample in a study of blood T cell repertoires in COVID-19. Clones were read by immunoSEQ multiplex PCR, and TCRdb kept only the in-frame ones, dropping some. The profile covers more than 150,000 clones, with roughly nine tenths appearing a single time and about 3% taken by the ten largest. Sequenced input: peripheral blood. All receptors come from a man in his 60s with acute or convalescent COVID-19.

This sequence joins TRBV10-2 and TRBJ1-5; 8 bases align to TRBD1. CDR1 and CDR2 (germline): WSHSY, SAAADI. This CDR3 has 14 residues. With V trimmed by 5 bases and J by 6 bases, 6 bases remained unmatched. CDR3 sequence reads: CASSQGAVGQPQHF. The CDR3, as DNA: TGCGCCAGCAGTCAGGGGGCCGTAGGTCAGCCCCAGCATTTT.

V usage is TRBV3-1 (or the pseudogene TRBV3-2) and J usage is TRBJ2-1; TRBD2 matches 10 bases. CDR1 and CDR2 from the germline V gene are LGHDT and YNNKEL (reference sequence). CDR3 length equals 13 residues. Trimming cost V 4 bases and J 12 bases; bases outside gene matches: 6. The CDR3 DNA follows: TGTGCCAGCAGCCTTAGCGGGGGGCCCCCGCAGTTCTTC. Encoded protein: CASSLSGGPPQFF.

J is TRBJ2-1 and V is TRBV5-4; 12 bases fit TRBD1. In germline, CDR1 is SGHNT, CDR2 YYREEE (reference sequence). The CDR3 contains 18 residues. The V gene end was trimmed by 4 bases and the J gene end by 4 bases; junction bases not matched to a gene: 12. CDR3 loop: CASSPGTGGPPLYNEQFF. The CDR3 DNA reads as TGTGCCAGCAGCCCCGGGACAGGGGGCCCCCCTCTTTACAATGAGCAGTTCTTC.

V is TRBV21-1 and J is TRBJ2-3; the table's D gene call, TRBD2, was not cross checked with the DNA. TRBV21-1 corresponds to a pseudogene. The CDR3 spans 18 residues. The CDR3 nucleotides read TGTGCCAGCAGCAACGAGCGTAAGAACGGCGGGGGAACAGATACGCAGTATTTT. Residues: CASSNERKNGGGTDTQYF.

This chain links TRBV5-4 with TRBJ2-5; 8 bases align to TRBD1. Germline V gene data show CDR1 as SGHNT and CDR2 as YYREEE (reference sequence). J was trimmed by 4 bases and V by 2 bases; bases with no gene match: 1. This CDR3 region has 13 residues. The CDR3 protein is CASSFRGRETQYF. The CDR3 nucleotides are TGTGCCAGCAGCTTCAGGGGGCGAGAGACCCAGTACTTC.

The CDR3: CASSDPMGGTYRAGYTF. CDR3 sequence (DNA): TGTGCCAGCAGTGATCCGATGGGAGGGACTTACCGGGCAGGCTACACCTTC. V gene TRBV25-1 combines with J gene TRBJ1-2; D may be TRBD1 (5 bases). Trimming left V 3 bases short and J 8 bases short, with 25 bases between. This CDR3 has 17 residues. Germline CDR1 and CDR2: MGHDK and SYGVNS.

In its sample, this clone was seen once. The chain couples TRBV2 to TRBJ1-2; no clear D gene. There are 14 residues in the CDR3. The germline V and J ends were trimmed by 4 bases and 3 bases, with 12 bases remaining between them. The germline gives CDR1 SNHLY, CDR2 FYNNEI. The CDR3 nucleotides read TGTGCCAGCAGTGCAGGTCCCGCCTACTATGGCTACACCTTC. This sequence encodes CASSAGPAYYGYTF.